This is a list of T cell receptor beta chains from one sample in a study of cytomegalovirus exposure and HLA in healthy donors. The assay was immunoSEQ multiplex PCR, and TCRdb's table has in-frame clones only and misses some. Here the sample spans around 200,000 clones, almost 80% being singletons. Sequenced: PBMCs. The receptors were sampled from a young man in good health and CMV-seronegative. CDR3s include the opening cysteine and the closing phenylalanine or tryptophan. A D gene is named only where the DNA matches it firmly. Some rows have no size entry. The others give once, few or many, or a class for an expanded clone.

>TRBD2|TRBJ2-5|TRBV6-5|NA
TGTGCCAGCAGTTACTCGGGTAGGGAGGGAGAGACCCAGTACTTC
CASSYSGREGETQYF
>TRBD1|TRBJ2-3|TRBV6-5|NA
TGTGCCAGCAGGGATCCGGGACAGGGCGCAGATACGCAGTATTTT
CASRDPGQGADTQYF
>TRBD2|TRBJ2-4|TRBV27|NA
TGTGCCAGCAGTTTATCGTGGGGGGGTCGGGTTCAGTACTTC
CASSLSWGGRVQYF
>TRBD1|TRBJ2-3|TRBV14|NA
TGTGCCAGCAGGCAGGGGGCAGATACGCAGTATTTT
CASRQGADTQYF
>TRBD1|TRBJ2-7|TRBV11-2|NA
TGTGCCAGCAGCTTAAATTCCGGGACAGGGGTGGGCTACGAGCAGTACTTC
CASSLNSGTGVGYEQYF
>TRBD2|TRBJ2-1|TRBV28|NA
TGTGCCAGTCAAATCGGGGGGGACTCCTTCAATGAGCAGTTCTTC
CASQIGGDSFNEQFF
>TRBD1|TRBJ1-2|TRBV10-3|NA
TGTGCCATCGGACAGGGGGAAACCTATGGCTACACCTTC
CAIGQGETYGYTF
>TRBD1|TRBJ2-7|TRBV4-3|NA
TGCGCCAGCAGCCAAGCGACCGGGACAGGGACCGTCGTCGGCTACGAGCAGTACTTC
CASSQATGTGTVVGYEQYF
>NA|TRBJ2-7|TRBV10-3|once
TGTGCCATCAGTGAAGGGCTAGCGAACTACGAGCAGTACTTC
CAISEGLANYEQYF
>NA|TRBJ1-5|TRBV28|NA
TGTGCCAGCAGTTTAGGGCAGGGCTATAGCAATCAGCCCCAGCATTTT
CASSLGQGYSNQPQHF
>TRBD1|TRBJ1-1|TRBV28|NA
TGTGCCAGCAGTGACGTGGACAGGTCGGGGGCTTTCTTT
CASSDVDRSGAFF
>TRBD1|TRBJ1-4|TRBV9|NA
TGTGCCAGCAGCGTAGCGGGGACAGTTAATGAAAAACTGTTTTTT
CASSVAGTVNEKLFF
>NA|TRBJ1-2|TRBV2|NA
TGTGCCAGCAATTGGTTTGGAGGAGACGGCTACACCTTC
CASNWFGGDGYTF
>TRBD1|TRBJ1-4|TRBV9|few
TGTGCCAGCAGCGTTATGGGGGACAGTGGTAATGAAAAACTGTTTTTT
CASSVMGDSGNEKLFF
>TRBD2|TRBJ2-1|TRBV6-1|NA
TGTGCCAGCAGCCGACTAGCGGGAGAGGTCAATGAGCAGTTCTTC
CASSRLAGEVNEQFF
>NA|TRBJ2-3|TRBV5-4|NA
TGTGCCAGCAGCACCGGACAGCCAACCACAGATACGCAGTATTTT
CASSTGQPTTDTQYF
>TRBD1|TRBJ2-4|TRBV5-6|NA
TGTGCCAGCAGCCCCGGGACAGCAAACATTCAGTACTTC
CASSPGTANIQYF
>TRBD1|TRBJ1-2|TRBV29-1|NA
TGCAGCGTCCCGCAGGGGGGAAAGTTAATGAACTATGGCTACACCTTC
CSVPQGGKLMNYGYTF
>NA|TRBJ2-7|TRBV6-5|NA
TGTGCCAGCAGTACTCCCTACGAGCAGTACTTC
CASSTPYEQYF
>TRBD1|TRBJ2-7|TRBV5-6|NA
TGTGCCAGCAGTGGACAGGGGTCCTCCTACGAGCAGTACTTC
CASSGQGSSYEQYF
>NA|TRBJ1-1|TRBV11-2|NA
TGTGCCAGCAGCTTGTCACAGGTACCCCTTGAAGCTTTCTTT
CASSLSQVPLEAFF
>TRBD2|TRBJ2-1|TRBV5-6|few
TGTGCCAGCAGCTTGTTATCCGGGACTAGCGGGGGTAATGAGCAGTTCTTC
CASSLLSGTSGGNEQFF
>NA|TRBJ1-2|TRBV4-3|NA
TGCGCCAGCAGCCTCCTTGGGGGGGGGCACTACACCTTC
CASSLLGGGHYTF
>NA|TRBJ1-1|TRBV28|NA
TGTGCCAGCACAAGGCAGGGGAACACTGAAGCTTTCTTT
CASTRQGNTEAFF
>TRBD1|TRBJ1-5|TRBV5-8|NA
TGTGCCAGCAGCGTAAGACAGGGGAGGAATCAGCCCCAGCATTTT
CASSVRQGRNQPQHF
>TRBD1|TRBJ2-2|TRBV5-1|once
TGCGCCAGCAGCTTGGACAGGGGGAACACCGGGGAGCTGTTTTTT
CASSLDRGNTGELFF
>NA|TRBJ2-7|TRBV5-4|NA
TGTGCCAGCAGCCCTTTAAAGCCTATTACGCGGCGACTCTACGAGCAGTACTTC
CASSPLKPITRRLYEQYF
>TRBD1|TRBJ2-5|TRBV7-2|NA
TGTGCCAGCAGCTCCCGGGACAGGGAATTAAGTGCCCAGTACTTC
CASSSRDRELSAQYF
>NA|TRBJ2-5|TRBV30|NA
TGTGCCTGGACCGCAAGCGCGGAGACCCAGTACTTC
CAWTASAETQYF
>NA|TRBJ2-1|TRBV5-6|NA
TGTGCCAGCAGCCCCTACAGGTTCCCGACTGCCAATGAGCAGTTCTTC
CASSPYRFPTANEQFF
>TRBD1|TRBJ1-2|TRBV30|few
TGTGCCTGGAGTGAAAGACCGGGACAGGGAGGAAGTGGCTACACCTTC
CAWSERPGQGGSGYTF
>NA|TRBJ1-1|TRBV19|NA
TGTGCCAGTAGTATACAGGGCGGCACTGAAGCTTTCTTT
CASSIQGGTEAFF
>NA|TRBJ2-1|TRBV28|NA
TGTGCCAGCAGCTACCATACTGCCTGGCAGTTCTTC
CASSYHTAWQFF
>TRBD1|TRBJ2-3|TRBV19|NA
TGTGCCAGTAGTATGGACAGGGAGAGGGCAGATACGCAGTATTTT
CASSMDRERADTQYF
>TRBD1|TRBJ2-3|TRBV9|NA
TGTGCCAGCAGCGTAGAAGGGACAGGGCTCACAGATACGCAGTATTTT
CASSVEGTGLTDTQYF
>TRBD2|TRBJ2-3|TRBV25-1|NA
TGTGCCAGCAGTTTAGCGGGAGTGACAGATACGCAGTATTTT
CASSLAGVTDTQYF
>NA|TRBJ1-4|TRBV9|NA
TGTGCCAGCAGCCTCGGGGGAAATGAAAAACTGTTTTTT
CASSLGGNEKLFF
>NA|TRBJ1-5|TRBV6-6|NA
TGTGCCAGCAGTTCCACAGGAGTGGCGGGCAATCAGCCCCAGCATTTT
CASSSTGVAGNQPQHF
>TRBD1|TRBJ1-2|TRBV7-2|once
TGTGCCAGCAGCCTAGTGTGGGACAGGGGCTATGGCTACACCTTC
CASSLVWDRGYGYTF
>TRBD1|TRBJ2-5|TRBV19|NA
TGTGCCAGTACCGAGACAGGGGGATGGGAGACCCAGTACTTC
CASTETGGWETQYF
>NA|TRBJ2-3|TRBV7-8|NA
TGTGCCAGCAGCTTAAGGGGCAGGGGCCGCACAGATACGCAGTATTTT
CASSLRGRGRTDTQYF
>TRBD2|TRBJ2-7|TRBV25-1|NA
TGTGCCAGCAGTGAAGCGGGAGTCCCCTACGAGCAGTACTTC
CASSEAGVPYEQYF
>TRBD2|TRBJ2-7|TRBV11-2|NA
TGTGCCAGCAGCTTAGTACTAGCGGGAGAACGCGAGCAGTACTTC
CASSLVLAGEREQYF
>NA|TRBJ1-2|TRBV9|NA
TGTGCCAGCAGCGTCGTGGGGGCCAACCGGGACGGCTACACCTTC
CASSVVGANRDGYTF
>TRBD1|TRBJ1-4|TRBV7-2|few
TGTGCCAGCAGCCCGGAGGGGACAGAAAATGAAAAACTGTTTTTT
CASSPEGTENEKLFF